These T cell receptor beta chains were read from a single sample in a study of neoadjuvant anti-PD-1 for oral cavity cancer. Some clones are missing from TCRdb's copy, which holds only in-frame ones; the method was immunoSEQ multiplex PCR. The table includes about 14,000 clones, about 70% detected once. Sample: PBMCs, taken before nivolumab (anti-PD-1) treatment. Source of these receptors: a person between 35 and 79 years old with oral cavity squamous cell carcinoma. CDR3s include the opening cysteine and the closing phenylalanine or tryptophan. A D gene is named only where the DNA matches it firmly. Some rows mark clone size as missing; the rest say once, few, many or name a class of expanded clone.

CDR3 DNA: TGTGCCAGCAGCTTGTCGGGCAGGGCAGGTCAGCCCCAGCATTTT
CDR3 protein: CASSLSGRAGQPQHF
clone size: NA
V gene: TRBV7-2
D gene: NA
J gene: TRBJ1-5

CDR3 DNA: TGTGCCAGCAGTCACGGGGGAGAAGGGGCCAACGTCCTGACTTTC
CDR3 protein: CASSHGGEGANVLTF
clone size: NA
V gene: TRBV28
D gene: NA
J gene: TRBJ2-6

CDR3 DNA: TGTGCCAGCAGCCGAAGCGGGGGACGGGACTATGGCTACACCTTC
CDR3 protein: CASSRSGGRDYGYTF
clone size: few
V gene: TRBV11-2
D gene: NA
J gene: TRBJ1-2

CDR3 DNA: TGCGCCAGCAGCTTTGGCAGCGGGGGGCCTAGCGGGGAGCTGTTTTTT
CDR3 protein: CASSFGSGGPSGELFF
clone size: NA
V gene: TRBV5-1
D gene: TRBD2
J gene: TRBJ2-2

CDR3 DNA: TGCGCCAGCAGCTTAGCACTAGCGGGAGCAACAGATACGCAGTATTTT
CDR3 protein: CASSLALAGATDTQYF
clone size: once
V gene: TRBV5-1
D gene: TRBD2
J gene: TRBJ2-3

CDR3 DNA: TGTGCCAGCAGCTTAGGAGTCAACAATGAGCAGTTCTTC
CDR3 protein: CASSLGVNNEQFF
clone size: NA
V gene: TRBV7-8
D gene: NA
J gene: TRBJ2-1

CDR3 DNA: TGTGCCAGCAGCCCCCCTGGAGCTGGTGGCTACACCTTC
CDR3 protein: CASSPPGAGGYTF
clone size: NA
V gene: TRBV7-8
D gene: NA
J gene: TRBJ1-2

CDR3 DNA: TGTGCCAGCAGCGGGGGGGTCGAGGCTAATGAAAAACTGTTTTTT
CDR3 protein: CASSGGVEANEKLFF
clone size: NA
V gene: TRBV6-1
D gene: NA
J gene: TRBJ1-4

CDR3 DNA: TGTGCCAGCAGCTTATCAGGGGGATTTGAGTACGAGCAGTACTTC
CDR3 protein: CASSLSGGFEYEQYF
clone size: NA
V gene: TRBV11-2
D gene: TRBD1
J gene: TRBJ2-7

CDR3 DNA: TGTGCTAGTGGTTTGGTACTGTGGGGGCAGGGGCGGATGAACACTGAAGCTTTCTTT
CDR3 protein: CASGLVLWGQGRMNTEAFF
clone size: NA
V gene: TRBV12-5
D gene: NA
J gene: TRBJ1-1

CDR3 DNA: TGTGCCAGCATTGGGGTGGGAGAGACCCAGTACTTC
CDR3 protein: CASIGVGETQYF
clone size: once
V gene: TRBV2
D gene: NA
J gene: TRBJ2-5

CDR3 DNA: TGTGCCACACACCAGCCAGGGCAACAAGAGACCCAGTACTTC
CDR3 protein: CATHQPGQQETQYF
clone size: NA
V gene: TRBV6-5
D gene: NA
J gene: TRBJ2-5

CDR3 DNA: TGTGCCTGGTCCCGGACTAGCGTTCTCGCAGATACGCAGTATTTT
CDR3 protein: CAWSRTSVLADTQYF
clone size: NA
V gene: TRBV30
D gene: TRBD2
J gene: TRBJ2-3

CDR3 DNA: TGCAGTGCTAGAGATAGGGAGACCCAGTACTTC
CDR3 protein: CSARDRETQYF
clone size: once
V gene: TRBV20-1
D gene: NA
J gene: TRBJ2-5

CDR3 DNA: TGTGCCAGCAGTCTCACCGGGACAGCAAATTCACCCCTCCACTTT
CDR3 protein: CASSLTGTANSPLHF
clone size: NA
V gene: TRBV13
D gene: TRBD1
J gene: TRBJ1-6

CDR3 DNA: TGTGCCAGCAGCCAAGACAGGAACTACTACAATGAGCAGTTCTTC
CDR3 protein: CASSQDRNYYNEQFF
clone size: few
V gene: TRBV4-2
D gene: NA
J gene: TRBJ2-1

CDR3 DNA: TGTGCCAGCAGTTTATCGACAGGGGCCAGTGGCTACACCTTC
CDR3 protein: CASSLSTGASGYTF
clone size: few
V gene: TRBV27
D gene: TRBD1
J gene: TRBJ1-2

CDR3 DNA: TGTGCCAGCTCCCTAGCGGGAGTGGGTGAGCAGTACTTC
CDR3 protein: CASSLAGVGEQYF
clone size: NA
V gene: TRBV2
D gene: TRBD2
J gene: TRBJ2-7

CDR3 DNA: TGTGCCAGCAGCTTAGAAGAGGGAACCGAGCAGTACTTC
CDR3 protein: CASSLEEGTEQYF
clone size: NA
V gene: TRBV7-9
D gene: NA
J gene: TRBJ2-7

CDR3 DNA: TGTGCCATCAGTGACTCCTCCCCTATCAGGGCCTCTAACTATGGCTACACCTTC
CDR3 protein: CAISDSSPIRASNYGYTF
clone size: NA
V gene: TRBV10-3
D gene: NA
J gene: TRBJ1-2

CDR3 DNA: TGTGCCACCAGCAGAGAGGGTGCGGCGGTTGGAAACACCATATATTTT
CDR3 protein: CATSREGAAVGNTIYF
clone size: NA
V gene: TRBV15
D gene: NA
J gene: TRBJ1-3

CDR3 DNA: TGTGCCAGCAGTGACAGGGGTTCCTACAATGAGCAGTTCTTC
CDR3 protein: CASSDRGSYNEQFF
clone size: NA
V gene: TRBV2
D gene: NA
J gene: TRBJ2-1

CDR3 DNA: TGTGCCAGCAGCTTAGGCGGACAGGGAGCTAGGACGAGCTCCTATAATTCACCCCTCCACTTT
CDR3 protein: CASSLGGQGARTSSYNSPLHF
clone size: few
V gene: TRBV7-8
D gene: TRBD1
J gene: TRBJ1-6

CDR3 DNA: TGCGCCAGCAGCCCTGGACAGGGGCAGTACATTCAGTACTTC
CDR3 protein: CASSPGQGQYIQYF
clone size: NA
V gene: TRBV5-1
D gene: TRBD1
J gene: TRBJ2-4

CDR3 DNA: TGTGCCAGCAGTGAGCCTAGCGGGGGCTACTCCTACGAGCAGTACTTC
CDR3 protein: CASSEPSGGYSYEQYF
clone size: NA
V gene: TRBV6-1
D gene: TRBD2
J gene: TRBJ2-7

CDR3 DNA: TGTGCCAGCAGCCCTCCCGGGACAGGGACCTACGAGCAGTACTTC
CDR3 protein: CASSPPGTGTYEQYF
clone size: NA
V gene: TRBV9
D gene: TRBD1
J gene: TRBJ2-7

CDR3 DNA: TGTGCCAGCAGTGATGGGACAGGGATCGGGGAGCTGTTTTTT
CDR3 protein: CASSDGTGIGELFF
clone size: NA
V gene: TRBV2
D gene: TRBD1
J gene: TRBJ2-2

CDR3 DNA: TGTGCCAGCAGCCAAGCAAGGGCAGGCGCCGGTATCGGCTATGGCTACACCTTC
CDR3 protein: CASSQARAGAGIGYGYTF
clone size: few
V gene: TRBV4-2
D gene: NA
J gene: TRBJ1-2

CDR3 DNA: TGTGCCAGCAGCTTGGGAGACCGGAATAATTCACCCCTCCACTTT
CDR3 protein: CASSLGDRNNSPLHF
clone size: NA
V gene: TRBV5-6
D gene: NA
J gene: TRBJ1-6

CDR3 DNA: TGTGCCAGCAGTTTACAGGGGACAGTGTCTTCCTATGGCTACACCTTC
CDR3 protein: CASSLQGTVSSYGYTF
clone size: few
V gene: TRBV27
D gene: TRBD1
J gene: TRBJ1-2

CDR3 DNA: TGCGCCAGCAGCTTGGATCTAGCGAGGAGCTCCTACGAGCAGTACTTC
CDR3 protein: CASSLDLARSSYEQYF
clone size: NA
V gene: TRBV5-1
D gene: NA
J gene: TRBJ2-7

CDR3 DNA: TGTGCCAGCAGCTTGGTTTTGGAGACCCAGTACTTC
CDR3 protein: CASSLVLETQYF
clone size: NA
V gene: TRBV5-5
D gene: NA
J gene: TRBJ2-5

CDR3 DNA: TGTGCCAGCAGCTTCTCCGCAGATACGCAGTATTTT
CDR3 protein: CASSFSADTQYF
clone size: few
V gene: TRBV7-9
D gene: NA
J gene: TRBJ2-3